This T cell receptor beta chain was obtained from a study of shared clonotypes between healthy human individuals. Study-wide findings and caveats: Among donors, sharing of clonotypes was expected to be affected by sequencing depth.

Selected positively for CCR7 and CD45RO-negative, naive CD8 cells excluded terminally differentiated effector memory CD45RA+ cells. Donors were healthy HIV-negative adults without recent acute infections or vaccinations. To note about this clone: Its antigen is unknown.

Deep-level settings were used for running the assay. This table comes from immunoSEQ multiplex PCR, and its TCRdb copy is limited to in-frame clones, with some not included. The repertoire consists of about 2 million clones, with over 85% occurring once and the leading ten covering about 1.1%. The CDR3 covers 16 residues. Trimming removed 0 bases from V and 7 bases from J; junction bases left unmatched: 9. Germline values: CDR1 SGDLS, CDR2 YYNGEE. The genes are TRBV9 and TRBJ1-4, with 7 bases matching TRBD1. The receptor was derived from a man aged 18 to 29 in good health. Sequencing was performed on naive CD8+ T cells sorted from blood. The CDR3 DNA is TGTGCCAGCAGCGTAGAATCGCAGGGGGTTTCTGAAAAACTGTTTTTT. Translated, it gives CASSVESQGVSEKLFF. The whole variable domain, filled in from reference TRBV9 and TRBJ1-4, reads DSGVTQTPKHLITATGQRVTLRCSPRSGDLSVYWYQQSLDQGLQFLIQYYNGEERAKGNILERFSAQQFPDLHSELNLSSLELGDSALYFCASSVESQGVSEKLFFGSGTQLSVL.